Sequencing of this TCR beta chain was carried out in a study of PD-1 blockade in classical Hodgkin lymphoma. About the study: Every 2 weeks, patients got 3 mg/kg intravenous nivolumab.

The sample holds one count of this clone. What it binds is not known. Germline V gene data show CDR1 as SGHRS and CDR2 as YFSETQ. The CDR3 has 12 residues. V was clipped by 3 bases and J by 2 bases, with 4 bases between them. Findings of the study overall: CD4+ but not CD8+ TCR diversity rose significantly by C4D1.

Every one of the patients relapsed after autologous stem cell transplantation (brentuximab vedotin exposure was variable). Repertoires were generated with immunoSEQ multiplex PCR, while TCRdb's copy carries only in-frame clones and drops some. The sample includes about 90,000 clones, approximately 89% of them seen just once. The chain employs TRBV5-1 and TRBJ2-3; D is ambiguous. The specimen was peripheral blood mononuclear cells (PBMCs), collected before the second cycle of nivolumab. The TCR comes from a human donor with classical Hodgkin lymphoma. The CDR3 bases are TGCGCCAGCAGCTCTGACACAGATACGCAGTATTTT. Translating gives CASSSDTDTQYF.